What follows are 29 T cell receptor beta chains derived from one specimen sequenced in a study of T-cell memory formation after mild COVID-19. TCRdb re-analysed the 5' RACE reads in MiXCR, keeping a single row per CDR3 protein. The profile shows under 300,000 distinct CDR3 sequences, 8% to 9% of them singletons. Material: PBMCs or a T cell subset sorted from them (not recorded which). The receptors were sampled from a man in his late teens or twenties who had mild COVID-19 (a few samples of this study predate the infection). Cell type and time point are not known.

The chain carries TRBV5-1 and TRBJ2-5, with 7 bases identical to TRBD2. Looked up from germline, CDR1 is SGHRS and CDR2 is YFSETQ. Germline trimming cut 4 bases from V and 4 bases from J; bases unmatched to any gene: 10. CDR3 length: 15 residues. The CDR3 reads CASSHGAGGGETQYF. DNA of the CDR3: TGCGCCAGCAGCCACGGCGCTGGGGGGGGAGAGACCCAGTACTTC.

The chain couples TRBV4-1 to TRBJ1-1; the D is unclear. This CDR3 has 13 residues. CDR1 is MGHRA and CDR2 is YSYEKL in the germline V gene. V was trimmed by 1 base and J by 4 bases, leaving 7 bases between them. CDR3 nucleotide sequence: TGCGCCAGCAGCCAAGTCGGGGTCACTGAAGCTTTCTTT. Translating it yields CASSQVGVTEAFF.

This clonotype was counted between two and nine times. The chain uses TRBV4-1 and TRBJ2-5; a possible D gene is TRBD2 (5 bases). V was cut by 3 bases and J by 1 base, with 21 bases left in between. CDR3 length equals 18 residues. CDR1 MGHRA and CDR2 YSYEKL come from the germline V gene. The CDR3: CASSHSPLVTNTQETQYF. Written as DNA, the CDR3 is TGCGCCAGCAGCCACTCCCCTTTAGTGACTAACACCCAAGAGACCCAGTACTTC.

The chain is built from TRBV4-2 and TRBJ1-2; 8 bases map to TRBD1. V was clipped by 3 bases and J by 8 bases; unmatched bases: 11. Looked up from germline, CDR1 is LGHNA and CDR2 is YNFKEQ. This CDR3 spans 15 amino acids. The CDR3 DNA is TGTGCCAGCAGCCAGGAAAAGCAGGGGGCACGGGGCTACACCTTC. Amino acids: CASSQEKQGARGYTF.

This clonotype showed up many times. CDR3 amino acids: CASSWGQGESTEAFF. For the CDR3, the DNA is TGTGCCAGCAGCTGGGGACAGGGGGAAAGCACTGAAGCTTTCTTT. This chain joins TRBV13 and TRBJ1-1; 11 bases are shared with TRBD1. There are 15 residues in the CDR3. Germline CDR1 PRHDT, CDR2 FYEKMQ (reference sequence). V lost 4 bases and J lost 4; bases outside the gene matches: 5.

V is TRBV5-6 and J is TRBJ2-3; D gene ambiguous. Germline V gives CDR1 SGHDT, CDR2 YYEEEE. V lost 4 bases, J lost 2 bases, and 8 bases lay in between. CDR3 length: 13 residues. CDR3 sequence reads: CASSGPVTDTQYF. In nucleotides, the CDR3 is TGTGCCAGCAGCGGACCGGTCACAGATACGCAGTATTTT.

The CDR3 coding sequence is TGTGCCAGCACAATGACTAGCGGGGTAGGGGAGACCCAGTACTTC. The encoded protein is CASTMTSGVGETQYF. The chain uses TRBV12-3 or TRBV12-4 and TRBJ2-5, with 11 bases fitting TRBD2. J gave up 5 bases and V 7 bases, and 9 bases lay outside the gene matches. The CDR3 has 15 residues.

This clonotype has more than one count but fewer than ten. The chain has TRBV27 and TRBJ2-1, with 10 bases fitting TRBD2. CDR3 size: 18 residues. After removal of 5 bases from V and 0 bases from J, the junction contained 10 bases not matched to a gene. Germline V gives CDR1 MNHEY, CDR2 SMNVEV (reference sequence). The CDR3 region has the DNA TGTGCCAGCAGTCCTAGGACTAGCGGACTGGCCTCCTACAATGAGCAGTTCTTC. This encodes CASSPRTSGLASYNEQFF.

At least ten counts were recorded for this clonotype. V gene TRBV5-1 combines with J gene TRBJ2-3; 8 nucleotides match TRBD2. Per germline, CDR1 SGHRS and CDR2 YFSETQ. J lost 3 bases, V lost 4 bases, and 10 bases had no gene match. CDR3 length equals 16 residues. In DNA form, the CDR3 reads TGCGCCAGCAGCAGCTTCTCACTAGCGGCGACAGATACGCAGTATTTT. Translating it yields CASSSFSLAATDTQYF.

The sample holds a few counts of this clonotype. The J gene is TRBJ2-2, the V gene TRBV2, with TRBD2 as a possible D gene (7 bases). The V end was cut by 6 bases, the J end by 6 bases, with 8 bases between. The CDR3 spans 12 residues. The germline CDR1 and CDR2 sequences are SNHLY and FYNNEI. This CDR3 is CASRGGPGELFF. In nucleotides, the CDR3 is TGTGCCAGCAGGGGGGGGCCCGGGGAGCTGTTTTTT.

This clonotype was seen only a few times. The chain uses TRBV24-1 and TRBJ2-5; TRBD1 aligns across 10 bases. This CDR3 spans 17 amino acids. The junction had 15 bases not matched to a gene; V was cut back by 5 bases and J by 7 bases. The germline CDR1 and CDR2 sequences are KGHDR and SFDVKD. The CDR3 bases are TGTGCCACCAGTGGAGACGGAGGACAGGGGGACCGGGGGACCCAGTACTTC. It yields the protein CATSGDGGQGDRGTQYF.

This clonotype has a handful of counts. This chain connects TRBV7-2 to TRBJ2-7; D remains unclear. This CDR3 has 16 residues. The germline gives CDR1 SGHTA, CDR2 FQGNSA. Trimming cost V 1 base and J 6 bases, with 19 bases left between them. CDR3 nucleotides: TGTGCCAGCAGCTTAGGGAATAGCCCACCCACCTCCGAGCAGTACGTC. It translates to CASSLGNSPPTSEQYV.

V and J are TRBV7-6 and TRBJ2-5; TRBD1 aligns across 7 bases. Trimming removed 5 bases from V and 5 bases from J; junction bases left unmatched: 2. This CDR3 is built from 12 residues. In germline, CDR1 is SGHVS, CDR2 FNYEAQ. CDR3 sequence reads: CASSKQGETQYF. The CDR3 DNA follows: TGTGCCAGCAGCAAACAGGGGGAGACCCAGTACTTC.

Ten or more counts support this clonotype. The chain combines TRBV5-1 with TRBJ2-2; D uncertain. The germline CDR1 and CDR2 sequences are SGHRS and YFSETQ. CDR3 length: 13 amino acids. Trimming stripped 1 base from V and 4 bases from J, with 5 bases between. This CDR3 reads CASSLRVTGELFF. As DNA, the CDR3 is TGCGCCAGCAGCTTGAGGGTCACCGGGGAGCTGTTTTTT.

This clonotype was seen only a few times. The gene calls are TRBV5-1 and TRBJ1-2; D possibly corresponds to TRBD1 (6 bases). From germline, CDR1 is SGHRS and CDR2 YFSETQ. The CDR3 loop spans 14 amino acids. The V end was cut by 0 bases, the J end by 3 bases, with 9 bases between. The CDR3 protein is CASSLGDIYYGYTF. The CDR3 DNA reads TGCGCCAGCAGCTTGGGGGACATCTACTATGGCTACACCTTC.

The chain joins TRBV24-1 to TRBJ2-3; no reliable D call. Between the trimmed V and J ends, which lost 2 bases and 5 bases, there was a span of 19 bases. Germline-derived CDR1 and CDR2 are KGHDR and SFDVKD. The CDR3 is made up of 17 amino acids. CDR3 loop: CATSDSVESYLEDTQYF. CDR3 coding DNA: TGTGCCACCAGTGATTCGGTTGAGTCATATCTGGAAGATACGCAGTATTTT.

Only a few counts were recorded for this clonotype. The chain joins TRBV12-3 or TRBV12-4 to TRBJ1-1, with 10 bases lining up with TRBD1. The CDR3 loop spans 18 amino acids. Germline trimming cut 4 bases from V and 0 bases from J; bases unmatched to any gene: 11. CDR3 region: CASSYRPPGQGLNTEAFF. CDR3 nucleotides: TGTGCCAGCAGTTACCGCCCGCCGGGACAGGGGTTGAACACTGAAGCTTTCTTT.

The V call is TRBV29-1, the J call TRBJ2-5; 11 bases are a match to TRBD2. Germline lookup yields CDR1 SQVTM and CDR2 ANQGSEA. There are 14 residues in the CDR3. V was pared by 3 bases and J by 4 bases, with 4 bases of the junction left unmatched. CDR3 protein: CSVDVAGGPETQYF. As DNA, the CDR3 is TGCAGCGTTGACGTAGCGGGGGGGCCAGAGACCCAGTACTTC.

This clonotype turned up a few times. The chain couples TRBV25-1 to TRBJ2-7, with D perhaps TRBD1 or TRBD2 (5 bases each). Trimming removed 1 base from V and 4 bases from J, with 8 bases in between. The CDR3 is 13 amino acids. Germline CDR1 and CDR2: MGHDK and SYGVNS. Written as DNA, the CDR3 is TGTGCCAGCAGTGAATGGGGGAGATACGAGCAGTACTTC. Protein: CASSEWGRYEQYF.

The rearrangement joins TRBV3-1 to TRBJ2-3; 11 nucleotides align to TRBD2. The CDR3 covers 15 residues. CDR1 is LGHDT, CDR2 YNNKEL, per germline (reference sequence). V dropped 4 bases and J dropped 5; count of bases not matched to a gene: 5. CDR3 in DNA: TGTGCCAGCAGCCTAGCGGGGGGGCAGGTAGATACGCAGTATTTT. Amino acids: CASSLAGGQVDTQYF.

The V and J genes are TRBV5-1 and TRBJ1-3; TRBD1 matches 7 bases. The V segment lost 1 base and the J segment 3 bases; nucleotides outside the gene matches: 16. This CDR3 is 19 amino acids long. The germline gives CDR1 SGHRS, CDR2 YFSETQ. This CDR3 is CASSLRQGMALSGGNTIYF. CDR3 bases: TGCGCCAGCAGCTTGCGACAGGGTATGGCACTGTCGGGTGGAAACACCATATATTTT.

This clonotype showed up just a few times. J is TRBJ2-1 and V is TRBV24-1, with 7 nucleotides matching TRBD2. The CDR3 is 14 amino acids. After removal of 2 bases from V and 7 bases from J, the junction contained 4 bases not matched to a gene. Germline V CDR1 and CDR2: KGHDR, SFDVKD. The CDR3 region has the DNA TGTGCCACCAGTGATTCGACTAGCAGGAATGAGCAGTTCTTC. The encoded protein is CATSDSTSRNEQFF.

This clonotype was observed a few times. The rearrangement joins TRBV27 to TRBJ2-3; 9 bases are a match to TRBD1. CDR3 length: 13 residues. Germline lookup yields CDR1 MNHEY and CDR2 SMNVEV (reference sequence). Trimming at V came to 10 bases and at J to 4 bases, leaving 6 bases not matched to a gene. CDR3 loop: CATKGQGADTQYF. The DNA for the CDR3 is TGTGCCACCAAGGGACAGGGCGCAGATACGCAGTATTTT.

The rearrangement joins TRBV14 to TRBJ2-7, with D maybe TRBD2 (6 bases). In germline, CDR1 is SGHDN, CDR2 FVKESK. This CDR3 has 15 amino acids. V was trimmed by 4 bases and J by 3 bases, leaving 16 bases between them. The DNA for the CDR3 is TGTGCCAGCAGCCTCAGATTAGCGGCCGGCTACGAGCAGTACTTC. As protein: CASSLRLAAGYEQYF.

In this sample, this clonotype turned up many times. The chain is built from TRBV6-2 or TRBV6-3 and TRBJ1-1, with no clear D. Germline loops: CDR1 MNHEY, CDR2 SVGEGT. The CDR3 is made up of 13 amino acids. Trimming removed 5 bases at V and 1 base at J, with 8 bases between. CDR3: CASSHLWNTEAFF. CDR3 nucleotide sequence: TGTGCCAGCAGTCATCTCTGGAACACTGAAGCTTTCTTT.

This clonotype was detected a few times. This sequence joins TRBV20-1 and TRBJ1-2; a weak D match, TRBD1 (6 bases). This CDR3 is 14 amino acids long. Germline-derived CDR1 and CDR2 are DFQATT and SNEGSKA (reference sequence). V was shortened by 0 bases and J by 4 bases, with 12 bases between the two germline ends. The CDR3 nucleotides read TGCAGTGCTAGAGACCGCCGAGGGGGCTATGGCTACACCTTC. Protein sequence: CSARDRRGGYGYTF.

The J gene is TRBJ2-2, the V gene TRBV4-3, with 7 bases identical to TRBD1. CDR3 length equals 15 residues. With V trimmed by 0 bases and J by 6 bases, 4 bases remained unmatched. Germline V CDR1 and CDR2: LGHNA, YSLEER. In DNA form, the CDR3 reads TGCGCCAGCAGCCAAGAACTCCAGGGGGCCGGGGAGCTGTTTTTT. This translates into CASSQELQGAGELFF.

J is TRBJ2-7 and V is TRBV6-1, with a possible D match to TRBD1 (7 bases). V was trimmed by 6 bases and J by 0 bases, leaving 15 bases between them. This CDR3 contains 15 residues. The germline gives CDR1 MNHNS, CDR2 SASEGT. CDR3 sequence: CASREGAGPSYEQYF. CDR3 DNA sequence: TGTGCCAGCAGGGAGGGGGCGGGGCCCTCCTACGAGCAGTACTTC.

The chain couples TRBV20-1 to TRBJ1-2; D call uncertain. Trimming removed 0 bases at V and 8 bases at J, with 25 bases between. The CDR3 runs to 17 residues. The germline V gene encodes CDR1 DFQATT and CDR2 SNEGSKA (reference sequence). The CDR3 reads CSARDRRRTYPPGGYTF. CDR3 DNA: TGCAGTGCTAGAGATAGGCGTAGGACCTACCCCCCGGGGGGCTACACCTTC.